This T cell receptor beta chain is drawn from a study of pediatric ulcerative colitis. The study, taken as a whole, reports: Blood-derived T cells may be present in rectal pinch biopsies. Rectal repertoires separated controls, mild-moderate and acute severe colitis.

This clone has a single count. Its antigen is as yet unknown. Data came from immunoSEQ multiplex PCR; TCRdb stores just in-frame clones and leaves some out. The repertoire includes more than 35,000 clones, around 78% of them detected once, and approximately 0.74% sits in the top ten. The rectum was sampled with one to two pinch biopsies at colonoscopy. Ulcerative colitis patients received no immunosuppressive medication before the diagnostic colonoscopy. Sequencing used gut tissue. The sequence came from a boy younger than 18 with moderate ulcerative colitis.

The CDR3 nucleotides are TGTGCCAGCAGCCGACTCATCCAAGAGACCCAGTACTTC. The encoded protein is CASSRLIQETQYF. The J gene is TRBJ2-5, the V gene TRBV6-6; D gene ambiguous. Germline V gives CDR1 MNHNY, CDR2 SVGAGI (reference sequence). The CDR3 loop spans 13 amino acids. V was cut by 6 bases and J by 1 base, with 9 bases left in between.